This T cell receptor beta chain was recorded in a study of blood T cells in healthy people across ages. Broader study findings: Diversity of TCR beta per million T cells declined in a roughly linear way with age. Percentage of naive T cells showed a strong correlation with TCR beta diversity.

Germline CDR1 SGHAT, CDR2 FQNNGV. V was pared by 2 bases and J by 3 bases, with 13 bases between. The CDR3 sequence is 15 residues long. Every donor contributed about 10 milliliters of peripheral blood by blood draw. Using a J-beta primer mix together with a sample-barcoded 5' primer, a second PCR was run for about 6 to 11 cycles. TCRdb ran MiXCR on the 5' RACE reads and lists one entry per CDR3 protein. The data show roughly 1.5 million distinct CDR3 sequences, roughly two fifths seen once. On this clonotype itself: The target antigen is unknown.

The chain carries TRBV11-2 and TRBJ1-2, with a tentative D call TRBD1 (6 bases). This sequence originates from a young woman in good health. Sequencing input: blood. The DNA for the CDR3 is TGTGCCAGCAGCTTACGCAGGGGAGTAGACTATGGCTACACCTTC. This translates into CASSLRRGVDYGYTF.